This TCR beta chain originates from a study of CD8 T cells in Susac syndrome (dated 2019 in TCRdb). In terms of the full investigation: The study used repertoire sequencing to test whether antigen drove CD8+ T cell activation and differentiation in Susac syndrome. Paper-wide results and their limitations: The number of individuals in the TCR sequencing and HLA analysis was acknowledged as relatively small.

RNA was extracted with the RNeasy kit and about 0.5 to 1 ug was reverse transcribed using random hexamers. The immunoSEQ multiplex PCR assay, covering 54 Vbeta and 13 Jbeta segments, was used to amplify TCR beta CDR3 regions. Bias from PCR amplification was corrected by using a synthetic template baseline for primer optimization and for computational correction. The authors' pipeline ran thus. Only productive sequences were kept, with reads annotated to V, D and J genes according to IMGT and analyzed in immunoSEQ Analyzer. To calculate clonality, Shannon entropy was normalized by log2 of the number of productive unique sequences and then subtracted from one. For each patient and control, public and private clones were evaluated among the 100 most prevalent clones. Clones were defined as Susac-specific if absent from the healthy and MS cohorts, from 1052 published viral clones and from other ImmuneACCESS disease sequences. TCRdb itself trimmed the public reads at Q25 with fastp, ran MiXCR and retained productive beta chains. Each entry is one CDR3 protein sequence, shown with its most common DNA and genes. TCRdb's processing, not the study's, gives the V and J calls here. For this sample there are over 95,000 distinct CDR3 sequences; nearly 95% appear just once. Clones ranked in the top ten supply 0.14% of the sample.

Concerning this clonotype: Its recognized antigen is unknown. One end of the junction is discordant with germline, which a read error may explain.

Peripheral blood CD8+ and CD4+ T cells from healthy donors, Susac syndrome patients and multiple sclerosis patients were profiled using high-throughput TCR beta sequencing. Healthy donors were age- and sex-matched controls. CD8+ TEMRA cells were enriched by FACS, while bulk CD8+ and CD4+ T cells were purified by magnetic negative isolation. Blood was collected in EDTA tubes and processed within 24 hours, with PBMCs isolated through density gradient centrifugation. PBMCs intended for TCR sequencing were frozen in liquid nitrogen and were later thawed in a 37 degrees C water bath. A purity of at least 90% was achieved for sorted or isolated CD4+, CD8+ and CD8+ TEMRA cells. The CDR3 sequence holds 10 residues, the cysteine and phenylalanine included. Left in the record is the CDR3 DNA by itself, 30 bases read in frame from the first base. The germline V gene provides CDR1 MNHEY and CDR2 SVGEGT.

Here the chain combines TRBV6-2 or TRBV6-3 and TRBJ1-6; the D gene is perhaps TRBD1, on 5 matching bases. Sequenced sample: CD4+ T cells from PBMCs. This clonotype originated in a human donor in good health. The sequenced DNA: TGTGCCAGCGGACAATCACCCCTCCATTTT. Its coded protein is CASGQSPLHF.